These 30 T cell receptor beta chains originate from one sample sequenced in a study of T-cell memory formation after mild COVID-19. TCRdb ran MiXCR on the 5' RACE reads and lists one entry per CDR3 protein. The table has 250,000 to 350,000 distinct CDR3 sequences, roughly 15% seen once. The specimen sequenced was PBMCs or a T cell subset sorted from them (not recorded which). These TCRs come from a young man who had mild COVID-19 (a few samples of this study predate the infection). Cell type and time point are not known.

This clonotype was seen only a few times. This rearrangement joins TRBV4-3 to TRBJ1-1; D unresolved. The V gene lost 0 bases and the J gene lost 6 bases, with 11 bases spanning the gap. CDR1 is LGHNA, CDR2 YSLEER, per germline. This CDR3 is built from 14 residues. This chain's CDR3 is CASSQDERRAEAFF. DNA of the CDR3: TGCGCCAGCAGCCAAGATGAAAGGAGGGCTGAAGCTTTCTTT.

The chain carries TRBV4-2 and TRBJ1-5; 7 nucleotides align to TRBD1. CDR1 and CDR2 (germline): LGHNA, YNFKEQ. The CDR3 has 13 residues. The V gene end was trimmed by 3 bases and the J gene end by 9 bases; junction bases not matched to a gene: 5. CDR3 nucleotides: TGTGCCAGCAGCCACGACAGGGCTTGGCCCCAGCATTTT. It codes for CASSHDRAWPQHF.

This clonotype was seen only a few times. The CDR3 loop is CASSPSGLGTYEQYF. Here the CDR3 DNA reads TGTGCCAGCAGCCCCTCGGGCCTCGGGACTTACGAGCAGTACTTC. This chain links TRBV7-3 with TRBJ2-7; possibly TRBD2 for D (6 bases). CDR3 length: 15 residues. Germline loops: CDR1 SGHTA, CDR2 FQGTGA. V gave up 5 bases and J gave up 4 bases, with 18 bases separating them.

This clonotype came up a few times. This chain uses TRBV19 with TRBJ1-1; 10 bases align to TRBD1. V shed 8 bases, J shed 5 bases, and the junction held 8 bases outside the gene matches. Germline V lookup: CDR1 LNHDA, CDR2 SQIVND (reference sequence). This CDR3 comprises 14 residues. The CDR3 here is CASGRQGARTEAFF. The CDR3 DNA reads TGTGCCAGTGGTCGACAGGGGGCGAGGACTGAAGCTTTCTTT.

This clonotype was observed a few times. The chain employs TRBV7-9 and TRBJ1-1; D gene unclear. CDR1 and CDR2 from the germline V gene are SEHNR and FQNEAQ (reference sequence). The CDR3 has 15 amino acids. V lost 5 bases, J lost 0 bases, and 13 bases lay in between. The CDR3 DNA is TGTGCCAGCAGCCACAAGGGCAGTATGAACACTGAAGCTTTCTTT. The encoded protein is CASSHKGSMNTEAFF.

The CDR3 sequence: CSAKTSSEAFF. For the CDR3, the DNA is TGCAGTGCAAAGACCAGCTCTGAAGCTTTCTTT. This chain connects TRBV20-1 to TRBJ1-1, with D unresolved. V was trimmed by 6 bases and J by 6 bases, leaving 11 bases between them. Germline loops: CDR1 DFQATT, CDR2 SNEGSKA (reference sequence). The CDR3 consists of 11 residues.

This clonotype turned up a few times. The V call is TRBV7-2, the J call TRBJ1-2; 7 bases map to TRBD1. Germline V gives CDR1 SGHTA, CDR2 FQGNSA. This CDR3 contains 16 residues. V shed 2 bases and J 2 bases; nucleotides not matched to a gene: 8. The CDR3 reads CASSLHPVTGNYGYTF. As DNA, the CDR3 is TGTGCCAGCAGCTTACATCCAGTGACAGGGAACTATGGCTACACCTTC.

V gene TRBV7-2 combines with J gene TRBJ2-1, with D uncertain. The CDR3 extends over 14 amino acids. Deletions cut 5 bases from V and 3 bases from J, with 11 bases between. Germline V lookup: CDR1 SGHTA, CDR2 FQGNSA. DNA for the CDR3: TGTGCCAGCAGCAGATCCGGGCTCTACAATGAGCAGTTCTTC. It is translated as CASSRSGLYNEQFF.

The chain employs TRBV6-6 and TRBJ2-3; TRBD1 agrees at 8 bases. The germline V gene has CDR1 MNHNY and CDR2 SVGAGI (reference sequence). The CDR3 has 16 amino acids. V was clipped by 1 base and J by 1 base; unmatched bases: 4. The DNA for the CDR3 is TGTGCCAGCAGTTACTTTCACAGGGGGGGCACAGATACGCAGTATTTT. It yields the protein CASSYFHRGGTDTQYF.

The genes are TRBV6-2 or TRBV6-3 and TRBJ1-6; TRBD1 agrees at 7 bases. This CDR3 spans 12 amino acids. The V gene's germline CDR1 is MNHEY and CDR2 SVGEGT. The junction had 5 bases not matched to a gene; V was cut back by 5 bases and J by 13 bases. CDR3 coding DNA: TGTGCCAGCAGTGCCAGGGGGGCCCCCCTCCACTTT. Its translation is CASSARGAPLHF.

This clonotype was observed a few times. The rearrangement uses TRBV10-2 and TRBJ1-1; weak D call: TRBD1 (6 bases). The CDR3 length is 14 residues. Trimming stripped 5 bases from V and 0 bases from J, with 10 bases between. Germline CDR1 WSHSY, CDR2 SAAADI. The CDR3 sequence is CASSLDSMNTEAFF. Written as DNA, the CDR3 is TGCGCCAGCAGTCTGGACAGCATGAACACTGAAGCTTTCTTT.

This clonotype appeared many times. CDR3 coding DNA: TGTGCCAGCAGCCGTGACAGCGCCTACGAGCAGTACTTC. Encoded protein: CASSRDSAYEQYF. The rearrangement uses TRBV12-3 or TRBV12-4 and TRBJ2-7; the D gene is possibly TRBD1 (5 bases). CDR3 length equals 13 residues. V was clipped by 6 bases and J by 2 bases, with 11 bases between them.

A few counts support this clonotype. This chain joins TRBV20-1 and TRBJ2-7, with D perhaps matching TRBD2 (6 bases). The CDR3 has 13 residues. Germline V lookup: CDR1 DFQATT, CDR2 SNEGSKA (reference sequence). The ends were cut back, 3 bases at V and 0 bases at J, with 9 bases in the middle. Written as DNA, the CDR3 is TGCAGTGCTAGGGAGGGTAGCTCCTACGAGCAGTACGTC. It is translated as CSAREGSSYEQYV.

The rearrangement uses TRBV10-3 and TRBJ1-1, with TRBD1 matching 8 bases. V shed 9 bases, J shed 1 base, and the junction held 7 bases outside the gene matches. Germline V CDR1 and CDR2: ENHRY, SYGVKD. This CDR3 contains 14 residues. The CDR3 loop is CAIRTGKGNTEAFF. In DNA form, the CDR3 reads TGTGCCATTCGGACAGGGAAGGGGAACACTGAAGCTTTCTTT.

This clonotype was seen once. The V call is TRBV25-1, the J call TRBJ1-3; unclear D gene. The germline V and J ends were trimmed by 0 bases and 3 bases, with 6 bases remaining between them. Germline V gene data show CDR1 as MGHDK and CDR2 as SYGVNS. This CDR3 is 14 amino acids long. CDR3 DNA: TGTGCCAGCAGTGAATATATGGGTGGAAACACCATATATTTT. Protein: CASSEYMGGNTIYF.

This clonotype was recorded many times. The chain couples TRBV20-1 to TRBJ2-1, with 7 bases lining up with TRBD2. V was pared by 6 bases and J by 4 bases, with 9 bases of the junction left unmatched. The CDR3 length is 14 residues. Germline CDR1 DFQATT, CDR2 SNEGSKA (reference sequence). CDR3 DNA sequence: TGCAGTGCCCCAGCCGGGGGGACGTACAATGAGCAGTTCTTC. It encodes CSAPAGGTYNEQFF.

This clonotype was counted a few times. The V gene is TRBV5-1, the J gene TRBJ1-6; D may be TRBD1 (6 bases). V was shortened by 5 bases and J by 10 bases, with 19 bases between the two germline ends. The CDR3 is made up of 15 amino acids. Germline loops: CDR1 SGHRS, CDR2 YFSETQ. For the CDR3, the DNA is TGCGCCAGCAGGACCGACCTAAACAGGGACTCACCCCTCCACTTT. Residues: CASRTDLNRDSPLHF. The whole variable domain, remainder taken from reference TRBV5-1 and TRBJ1-6, is KAGVTQTPRYLIKTRGQQVTLSCSPISGHRSVSWYQQTPGQGLQFLFEYFSETQRNKGNFPGRFSGRQFSNSRSEMNVSTLELGDSALYLCASRTDLNRDSPLHFGNGTRLTVT.

This clonotype was found a few times. This sequence joins TRBV7-2 and TRBJ2-3; 8 nucleotides line up with TRBD2. V shed 1 base and J 5 bases; nucleotides not matched to a gene: 8. The CDR3 consists of 16 residues. Germline V gives CDR1 SGHTA, CDR2 FQGNSA. CDR3 in amino acids: CASSLVRTSRGDTQYF. DNA for the CDR3: TGTGCCAGCAGCTTAGTTAGGACTAGCCGGGGAGATACGCAGTATTTT.

The chain employs TRBV4-2 and TRBJ2-7, with D unresolved. V shed 0 bases and J shed 2 bases, with 11 bases lying between them. Germline V gives CDR1 LGHNA, CDR2 YNFKEQ. This CDR3 region has 15 residues. The CDR3 DNA follows: TGTGCCAGCAGCCAAGACGAGGCAGTTACCTACGAGCAGTACTTC. Translation gives CASSQDEAVTYEQYF.

This clonotype was found a few times. Here the CDR3 reads CASSPGQGHGYTF. CDR3 DNA sequence: TGCGCCAGCAGCCCGGGCCAAGGCCATGGCTACACCTTC. This chain links TRBV5-1 with TRBJ1-2; D gene unclear. Germline V gene lookup returns CDR1 SGHRS and CDR2 YFSETQ. The CDR3 is 13 amino acids. Trimming took 4 bases from V and 6 from J, leaving 13 bases between them.

This clonotype was observed a handful of times. The chain is built from TRBV7-9 and TRBJ1-1; unclear D gene. The CDR3 length is 14 residues. The germline CDR1 and CDR2 sequences are SEHNR and FQNEAQ (reference sequence). Between the trimmed V and J ends, which lost 1 base and 4 bases, there was a span of 10 bases. The CDR3 nucleotides are TGTGCCAGCAGCTTAGGGTATACGGGCACTGAAGCTTTCTTT. This encodes CASSLGYTGTEAFF.

J is TRBJ2-3 and V is TRBV5-1, with D possibly matching TRBD2 (6 bases). CDR3 length: 13 amino acids. V was clipped by 7 bases and J by 6 bases, with 15 bases between them. In germline, CDR1 is SGHRS, CDR2 YFSETQ. The CDR3 region has the DNA TGCGCCAGCGCTAGCGCCAGGTGGGATACGCAGTATTTT. Amino acid sequence: CASASARWDTQYF.

About this clonotype: At one boundary the junction diverges from the germline segment, which might be a read error. The V call is TRBV11-2, the J call TRBJ2-5; perhaps TRBD1 as D (6 bases). This CDR3 region has 15 residues. CDR1 SGHAT and CDR2 FQNNGV come from the germline V gene. The CDR3 sequence is CASSLGIQGQGTQYF. The CDR3 region has the DNA TGTGCCAGCAGCTTAGGGATCCAGGGGCAAGGGACCCAGTACTTC.

This clonotype was seen more than once but under ten times. The rearrangement joins TRBV3-1 to TRBJ2-1, with 9 nucleotides matching TRBD1. CDR1 is LGHDT and CDR2 is YNNKEL in the germline V gene (reference sequence). This CDR3 is 15 amino acids long. The V and J ends lost 4 bases and 9 bases, in that order; junction bases with no gene match: 10. The CDR3 DNA reads as TGTGCCAGCAGCCCCCGTGGACAGGGGCAGGTTGAGCAGTTCTTC. It translates to CASSPRGQGQVEQFF.

This clonotype was detected a few times. This rearrangement joins TRBV6-2 or TRBV6-3 to TRBJ1-4; the D is unclear. Trimming stripped 8 bases from V and 7 bases from J, with 11 bases between. The CDR3 sequence is 12 residues long. From germline, CDR1 is MNHEY and CDR2 SVGEGT. The DNA for the CDR3 is TGTGCCAGCGGATTCAAGGTTGAAAAACTGTTTTTT. Translation gives CASGFKVEKLFF.

The J gene is TRBJ2-6, the V gene TRBV30, with D maybe TRBD1 (6 bases). Germline V gene sequence: CDR1 GTSNPN, CDR2 SVGIG (reference sequence). CDR3 size: 14 residues. V was trimmed by 2 bases and J by 5 bases, leaving 10 bases between them. The CDR3 DNA reads as TGTGCCTGGAGTCCCAGGGGAAGGGCCAACGTCCTGACTTTC. It encodes CAWSPRGRANVLTF.

The chain recombines TRBV12-3 or TRBV12-4 with TRBJ1-6; possibly TRBD1 for D (5 bases). V shed 8 bases and J shed 7 bases, with 15 bases lying between them. CDR3 length: 14 residues. CDR3 coding DNA: TGTGCCAGCCGTAGGGGCCGAGGGAATTCACCCCTCCACTTT. This sequence encodes CASRRGRGNSPLHF.

This chain connects TRBV4-3 to TRBJ2-3; D is possibly TRBD1 (5 bases). CDR1 LGHNA and CDR2 YSLEER come from the germline V gene. V was shortened by 0 bases and J by 14 bases, with 27 bases between the two germline ends. The CDR3 spans 17 residues. The CDR3 sequence is CASSQERLGLSPPSAYF. In DNA form, the CDR3 reads TGCGCCAGCAGCCAAGAACGGCTGGGGCTATCTCCACCGTCGGCGTATTTT.

This clonotype was detected once. The chain has TRBV4-1 and TRBJ1-1; possible D gene TRBD1, 5 bases. V dropped 0 bases and J dropped 4 bases, with 15 bases sitting between them. CDR1 is MGHRA and CDR2 is YSYEKL in the germline V gene. The CDR3 covers 16 residues. CDR3 sequence: CASSQDQGRATTEAFF. The CDR3 DNA follows: TGCGCCAGCAGCCAAGATCAGGGCAGGGCGACCACTGAAGCTTTCTTT.

This clonotype has just a few counts. CDR3: CAISESNYYGYTF. In DNA form, the CDR3 reads TGTGCCATCAGTGAGTCGAATTACTATGGCTACACCTTC. This chain joins TRBV10-3 and TRBJ1-2; no clear D gene. Between the trimmed V and J ends, which lost 0 bases and 3 bases, there was a span of 5 bases. The V gene's germline CDR1 is ENHRY and CDR2 SYGVKD. The CDR3 has 13 residues.